This T cell receptor (beta chain) is drawn from a study of identifying expanded T cells in peripheral blood. With regard to this clone: Antigen: not known.

TCRdb keeps only in-frame clones here, not all; method: immunoSEQ multiplex PCR. The table records 84,000 or so clones, approximately 90% of them present only once. General observations from the study: Clone count variance between approximately 2-week samples rose with total template count.

Trimming cost V 0 bases and J 0 bases, with 8 bases left between them. This CDR3 is 15 amino acids long. Germline CDR1 is LNHNV and CDR2 is YYDKDF (reference sequence). The clonotype was recovered from a person between 18 and 75 years old in good health. Sequencing was done on a sample of blood. The chain uses TRBV15 and TRBJ1-1; D remains unclear. Here the CDR3 DNA reads TGTGCCACCAGCAGAGATGGCACATTGAACACTGAAGCTTTCTTT. Residues: CATSRDGTLNTEAFF.